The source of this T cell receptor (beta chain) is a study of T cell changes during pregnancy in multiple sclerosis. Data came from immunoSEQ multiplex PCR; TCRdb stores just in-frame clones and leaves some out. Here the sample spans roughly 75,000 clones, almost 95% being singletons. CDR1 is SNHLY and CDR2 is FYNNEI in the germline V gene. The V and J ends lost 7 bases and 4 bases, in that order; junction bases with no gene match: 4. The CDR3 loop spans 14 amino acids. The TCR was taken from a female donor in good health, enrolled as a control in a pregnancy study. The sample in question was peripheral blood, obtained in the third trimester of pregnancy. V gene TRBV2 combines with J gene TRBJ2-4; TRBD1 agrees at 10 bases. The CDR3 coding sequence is TGTGCCAGCACCCAGGGACAGGGGAAAAACATTCAGTACTTC. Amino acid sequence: CASTQGQGKNIQYF.